This TCR beta chain is drawn from a study of shared clonotypes between healthy human individuals. General observations from the study: Clonotype sharing among donors likely depends on sequencing depth.

TCRdb's copy holds only in-frame clones and misses some; the assay was immunoSEQ multiplex PCR. Among 800,000 to 950,000 clones, 95% to 97% were seen once, and the ten largest hold about 0.21%. CD45RO negativity and positive selection for CCR7 defined naive CD8 cells, a population that excluded terminally differentiated effector memory CD45RA+ cells. Concerning this clone: Its target is not known.

The CDR3 extends over 15 amino acids. Germline-derived CDR1 and CDR2 are MNHEY and SVGAGI. Trimming took 5 bases from V and 2 from J, leaving 15 bases between them. The clonotype comes from a young man in good health. V is TRBV6-5 and J is TRBJ1-2; maybe TRBD1 (5 bases). The sample was naive CD8+ T cells sorted from blood. CDR3 bases: TGTGCCAGCAGTCATCGACAGAGCTCGAACTATGGCTACACCTTC. Translation: CASSHRQSSNYGYTF.